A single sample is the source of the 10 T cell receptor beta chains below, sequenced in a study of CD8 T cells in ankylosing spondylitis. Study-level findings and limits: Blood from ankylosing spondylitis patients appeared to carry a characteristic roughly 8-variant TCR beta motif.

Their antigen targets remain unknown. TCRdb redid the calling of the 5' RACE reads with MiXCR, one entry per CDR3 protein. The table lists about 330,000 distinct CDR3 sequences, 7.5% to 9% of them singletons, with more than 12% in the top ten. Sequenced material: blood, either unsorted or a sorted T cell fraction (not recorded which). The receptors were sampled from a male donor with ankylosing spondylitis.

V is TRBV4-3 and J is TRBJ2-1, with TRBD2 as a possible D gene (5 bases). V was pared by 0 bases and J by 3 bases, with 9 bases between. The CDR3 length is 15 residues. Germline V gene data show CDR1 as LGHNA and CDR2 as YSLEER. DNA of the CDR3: TGCGCCAGCAGCCAAGATACTAGGTTCTACAATGAGCAGTTCTTC. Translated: CASSQDTRFYNEQFF.

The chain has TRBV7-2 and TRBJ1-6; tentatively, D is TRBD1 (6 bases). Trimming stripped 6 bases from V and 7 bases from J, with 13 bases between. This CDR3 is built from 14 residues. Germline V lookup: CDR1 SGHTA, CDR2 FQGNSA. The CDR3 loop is CASRRNRANSPLHF. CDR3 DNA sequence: TGTGCCAGCAGGAGAAACAGGGCCAATTCACCCCTCCACTTT.

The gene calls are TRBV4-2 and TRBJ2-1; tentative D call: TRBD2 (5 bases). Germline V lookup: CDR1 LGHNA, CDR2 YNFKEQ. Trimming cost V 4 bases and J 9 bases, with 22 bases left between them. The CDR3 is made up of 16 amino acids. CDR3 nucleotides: TGTGCCAGCAGCCCATCCTGGGAGCGTGGTAGGATTGAGCAGTTCTTC. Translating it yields CASSPSWERGRIEQFF.

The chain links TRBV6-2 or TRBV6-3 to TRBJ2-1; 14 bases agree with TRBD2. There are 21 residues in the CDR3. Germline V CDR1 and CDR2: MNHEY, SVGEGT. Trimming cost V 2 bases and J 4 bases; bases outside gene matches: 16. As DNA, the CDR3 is TGTGCCAGCAGTTACCCACCGCAGACTAGCGGGAGGGTTCGAGGGTACAATGAGCAGTTCTTC. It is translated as CASSYPPQTSGRVRGYNEQFF.

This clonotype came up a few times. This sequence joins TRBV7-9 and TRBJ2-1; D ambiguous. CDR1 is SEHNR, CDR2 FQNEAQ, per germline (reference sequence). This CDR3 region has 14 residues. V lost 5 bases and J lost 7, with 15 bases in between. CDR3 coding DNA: TGTGCCAGCAGCCAGCTCCTAAGCTCTAATGAGCAGTTCTTC. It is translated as CASSQLLSSNEQFF.

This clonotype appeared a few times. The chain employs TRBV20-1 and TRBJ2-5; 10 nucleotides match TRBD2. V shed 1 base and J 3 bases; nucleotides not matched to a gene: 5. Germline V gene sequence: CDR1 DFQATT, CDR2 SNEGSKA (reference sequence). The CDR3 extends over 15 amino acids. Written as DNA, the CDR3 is TGCAGTGCTAGAGTTTGGACTAGCGGAAAAGAGACCCAGTACTTC. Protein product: CSARVWTSGKETQYF.

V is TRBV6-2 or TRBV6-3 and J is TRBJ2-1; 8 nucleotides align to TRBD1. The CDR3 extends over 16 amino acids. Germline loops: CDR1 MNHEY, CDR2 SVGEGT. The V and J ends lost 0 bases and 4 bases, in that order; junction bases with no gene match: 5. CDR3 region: CASSYSGTGPYNEQFF. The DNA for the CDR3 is TGTGCCAGCAGTTACTCGGGGACAGGACCATACAATGAGCAGTTCTTC.

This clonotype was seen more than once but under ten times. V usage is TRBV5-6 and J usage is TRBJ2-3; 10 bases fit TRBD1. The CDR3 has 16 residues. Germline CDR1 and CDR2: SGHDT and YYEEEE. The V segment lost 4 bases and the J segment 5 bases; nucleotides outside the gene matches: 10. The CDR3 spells CASSTPGQGTGDTQYF. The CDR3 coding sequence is TGTGCCAGCAGCACCCCGGGACAGGGGACGGGAGATACGCAGTATTTT.

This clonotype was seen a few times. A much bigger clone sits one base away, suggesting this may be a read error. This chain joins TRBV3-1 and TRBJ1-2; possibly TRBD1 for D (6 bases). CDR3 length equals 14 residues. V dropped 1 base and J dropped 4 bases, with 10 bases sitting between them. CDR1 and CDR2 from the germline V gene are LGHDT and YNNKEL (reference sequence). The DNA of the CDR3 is TGTGCCAGCAGCCAAGGCCGGACAGCCTATGGCTACACCTTC. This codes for CASSQGRTAYGYTF.

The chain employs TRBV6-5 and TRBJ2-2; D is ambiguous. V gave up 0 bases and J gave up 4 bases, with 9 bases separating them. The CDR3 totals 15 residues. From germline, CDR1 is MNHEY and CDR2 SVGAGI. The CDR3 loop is CASSYSPSSTGELFF. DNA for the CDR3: TGTGCCAGCAGTTACTCTCCCAGTTCCACCGGGGAGCTGTTTTTT.